The 30 T cell receptor beta chains below all came from one sample that was sequenced in a study of T cell responses to AZD1222 COVID-19 vaccine. Produced via immunoSEQ multiplex PCR; TCRdb's table is partial and in-frame only. Among a few hundred thousand clones, over 90% were seen once, and the ten largest hold less than 0.6%. The material was peripheral blood, obtained on day 0 of AZD1222 vaccination. All receptors derive from an adult in good health.

The rearrangement joins TRBV24-1 to TRBJ1-5, with D maybe TRBD1 (5 bases). Germline lookup yields CDR1 KGHDR and CDR2 SFDVKD. The CDR3 is 16 amino acids. V gave up 3 bases and J gave up 0 bases, with 11 bases separating them. CDR3 residues: CATSDPRVGSNQPQHF. In DNA, the CDR3 is TGTGCCACCAGTGATCCCAGGGTGGGTAGCAATCAGCCCCAGCATTTT.

The rearrangement uses TRBV5-1 and TRBJ2-2; maybe TRBD2 (6 bases). The V gene's germline CDR1 is SGHRS and CDR2 YFSETQ. The V gene lost 7 bases and the J gene lost 4 bases, with 17 bases spanning the gap. The length of the CDR3 is 15 residues. In nucleotides, the CDR3 is TGCGCCAGCGAATCGGTGAGCGGGTCCACCGGGGAGCTGTTTTTT. As protein: CASESVSGSTGELFF. The variable domain in full, completed from reference TRBV5-1 and TRBJ2-2, reads KAGVTQTPRYLIKTRGQQVTLSCSPISGHRSVSWYQQTPGQGLQFLFEYFSETQRNKGNFPGRFSGRQFSNSRSEMNVSTLELGDSALYLCASESVSGSTGELFFGEGSRLTVL.

This rearrangement joins TRBV10-3 to TRBJ1-2; TRBD1 matches 7 bases. From germline, CDR1 is ENHRY and CDR2 SYGVKD. Trimming removed 2 bases from V and 8 bases from J; junction bases left unmatched: 5. This CDR3 region has 13 residues. The CDR3 sequence: CAISEDRESGYTF. The CDR3 DNA reads TGTGCCATCAGTGAGGACAGGGAAAGCGGCTACACCTTC.

This chain connects TRBV7-2 to TRBJ2-5; D ambiguous. Between the trimmed V and J ends, which lost 3 bases and 1 base, there was a span of 6 bases. Per germline, CDR1 SGHTA and CDR2 FQGNSA. The CDR3 loop spans 13 amino acids. CDR3 protein: CASSLAVQETQYF. CDR3 coding DNA: TGTGCCAGCAGCTTGGCCGTCCAAGAGACCCAGTACTTC.

This chain links TRBV25-1 with TRBJ1-4, with D possibly TRBD1 on 6 matching bases. Per the germline V gene, CDR1 is MGHDK and CDR2 is SYGVNS. The V end lost 0 bases, the J end lost 8 bases, and 13 bases lay between the germline ends. The CDR3 has 15 residues. Written as DNA, the CDR3 is TGTGCCAGCAGTGAATATGGGGGCGCCGGGGAAAAACTGTTTTTT. It encodes CASSEYGGAGEKLFF.

The V and J genes are TRBV6-2 or TRBV6-3 and TRBJ2-1, with D maybe TRBD2 (6 bases). Germline V gene data show CDR1 as MNHEY and CDR2 as SVGEGT. This CDR3 region has 15 residues. V lost 2 bases, J lost 4 bases, and 12 bases lay in between. The CDR3 is CASSYAGTSYNEQFF. The CDR3 nucleotides are TGTGCCAGCAGTTACGCCGGGACTTCATACAATGAGCAGTTCTTC.

V usage is TRBV5-1 and J usage is TRBJ2-5, with D uncertain. Germline V CDR1 and CDR2: SGHRS, YFSETQ. This CDR3 has 13 residues. Trimming removed 0 bases from V and 2 bases from J, with 5 bases in between. The CDR3, as DNA: TGCGCCAGCAGCTTGGGGCTTCAAGAGACCCAGTACTTC. Its translation: CASSLGLQETQYF.

The gene calls are TRBV7-3 and TRBJ1-2; 7 positions match TRBD1. Trimming took 1 base from V and 4 from J; bases not matched to a gene: 6. CDR3 length: 15 residues. CDR1 is SGHTA and CDR2 is FQGTGA in the germline V gene. The CDR3 loop is CASSLSGDRVYGYTF. The CDR3 DNA follows: TGTGCCAGCAGCTTAAGTGGCGACAGGGTCTATGGCTACACCTTC.

The J gene is TRBJ2-7, the V gene TRBV3-1 (or the pseudogene TRBV3-2); D might be TRBD1 or TRBD2, each matching 5 bases. V lost 4 bases and J lost 2, with 12 bases in between. CDR3 length: 14 residues. Germline V gene data show CDR1 as LGHDT and CDR2 as YNNKEL (reference sequence). Written as DNA, the CDR3 is TGTGCCAGCAGCCTGGGCCAGGGACCCTACGAGCAGTACTTC. This sequence encodes CASSLGQGPYEQYF.

The chain uses TRBV2 and TRBJ1-6, with a weak D call TRBD1 (6 bases). The germline V gene has CDR1 SNHLY and CDR2 FYNNEI. The V end lost 10 bases, the J end lost 9 bases, and 19 bases lay between the germline ends. The CDR3 length is 14 residues. In nucleotides, the CDR3 is TGTGCCACCAACCGGGACACGGGGGTTTCACCCCTCCACTTT. Translating it yields CATNRDTGVSPLHF.

The CDR3 spells CASSPLLSSGNTIYF. CDR3 DNA: TGCGCCAGCAGCCCGCTTTTGAGCTCTGGAAACACCATATATTTT. V is TRBV5-1 and J is TRBJ1-3; D not resolved. The CDR3 extends over 15 amino acids. Trimming took off 4 bases at V and 0 bases at J, with 11 bases between the two ends. The V gene's germline CDR1 is SGHRS and CDR2 YFSETQ.

V gene TRBV6-2 or TRBV6-3 combines with J gene TRBJ2-7; TRBD2 matches at 7 bases. The germline CDR1 and CDR2 sequences are MNHEY and SVGEGT. V shed 2 bases, J shed 5 bases, and the junction held 15 bases outside the gene matches. The CDR3 is made up of 17 amino acids. CDR3 nucleotide sequence: TGTGCCAGCAGTTACCCGAGCAGCGGGATTTGGAAAGACGAGCAGTACTTC. This gives the protein CASSYPSSGIWKDEQYF.

In nucleotides, the CDR3 is TGTGCCAGCAGCCCGAATCCGGGGCAGCCGGCTTTCTTT. Amino acids: CASSPNPGQPAFF. The chain combines TRBV4-2 with TRBJ1-1, with D maybe TRBD1 (5 bases). The germline V gene encodes CDR1 LGHNA and CDR2 YNFKEQ. CDR3 length: 13 residues. V was cut by 4 bases and J by 11 bases, with 17 bases left in between.

The chain carries TRBV5-6 and TRBJ2-7; D is ambiguous. CDR1 is SGHDT and CDR2 is YYEEEE in the germline V gene. Trimming left V 1 base short and J 4 bases short, with 21 bases between. The CDR3 contains 17 residues. The CDR3 DNA reads as TGTGCCAGCAGCTTGCGCGGAAGACCCGTTCTGAAGTACGAGCAGTACTTC. This gives the protein CASSLRGRPVLKYEQYF.

The chain links TRBV24-1 to TRBJ2-3, with unresolved D. Germline loops: CDR1 KGHDR, CDR2 SFDVKD. The CDR3 sequence is 16 residues long. V was pared by 3 bases and J by 0 bases, with 12 bases between. Here the CDR3 reads CATSDVLGSSTDTQYF. The CDR3 region has the DNA TGTGCCACCAGTGATGTCCTCGGGTCCAGCACAGATACGCAGTATTTT.

This clone has more than one count but fewer than ten. The chain employs TRBV7-2 and TRBJ2-2; 11 bases fit TRBD2. Germline values: CDR1 SGHTA, CDR2 FQGNSA. The CDR3 length is 15 residues. V lost 4 bases to trimming and J lost 5 bases; unmatched junction nucleotides: 3. The CDR3 DNA follows: TGTGCCAGCAGCTCTAGCGGGGGGCGTACCGGGGAGCTGTTTTTT. Its translation is CASSSSGGRTGELFF.

This chain connects TRBV5-1 to TRBJ2-7, with unresolved D. This CDR3 contains 14 residues. The germline gives CDR1 SGHRS, CDR2 YFSETQ. V was trimmed by 1 base and J by 7 bases, leaving 15 bases between them. CDR3 region: CASSLSGVPWEQYF. CDR3 bases: TGCGCCAGCAGCTTGAGTGGGGTCCCTTGGGAGCAGTACTTC.

J is TRBJ1-5 and V is TRBV19, with D unclear. This CDR3 region has 16 residues. Trimming removed 1 base at V and 6 bases at J, with 16 bases between. Germline CDR1 and CDR2: LNHDA and SQIVND (reference sequence). DNA of the CDR3: TGTGCCAGTAGTATAGGGGTCCAGAGGCCTTTTCAGCCCCAGCATTTT. This sequence encodes CASSIGVQRPFQPQHF.

The chain links TRBV5-1 to TRBJ2-7, with 8 nucleotides matching TRBD2. Germline V gives CDR1 SGHRS, CDR2 YFSETQ. V was clipped by 2 bases and J by 1 base; unmatched bases: 8. The CDR3 spans 16 residues. The CDR3 is CASSFPKGTSSYEQYF. CDR3 nucleotide sequence: TGCGCCAGCAGCTTCCCTAAAGGGACTAGTTCCTACGAGCAGTACTTC.

A note on this clone: Distinct nucleotide sequences in the sample also encode this CDR3. J is TRBJ2-7 and V is TRBV20-1; perhaps TRBD1 as D (5 bases). The CDR3 extends over 11 amino acids. Germline V gene lookup returns CDR1 DFQATT and CDR2 SNEGSKA (reference sequence). V was clipped by 6 bases and J by 5 bases, with 11 bases between them. The CDR3 here is CSAPRGNEQYF. As DNA, the CDR3 is TGCAGTGCACCTAGGGGTAACGAGCAGTACTTC.

The V call is TRBV18, the J call TRBJ1-6; D possibly corresponds to TRBD1 (5 bases). V dropped 3 bases and J dropped 7 bases, with 16 bases sitting between them. The CDR3 covers 16 residues. Germline lookup yields CDR1 KGHSH and CDR2 LQKENI. CDR3 in amino acids: CASSPNGVGLNSPLHF. CDR3 DNA: TGTGCCAGCTCACCGAACGGGGTGGGGCTAAATTCACCCCTCCACTTT.

The chain links TRBV6-5 to TRBJ1-1, with D uncertain. Germline lookup yields CDR1 MNHEY and CDR2 SVGAGI. V lost 2 bases and J lost 0, with 4 bases in between. This CDR3 contains 13 residues. CDR3 amino acids: CASSYGMNTEAFF. The CDR3 coding sequence is TGTGCCAGCAGTTACGGGATGAACACTGAAGCTTTCTTT.

This chain links TRBV29-1 with TRBJ2-7; D is unresolved. CDR1 SQVTM and CDR2 ANQGSEA come from the germline V gene. The germline V and J ends were trimmed by 6 bases and 0 bases, with 12 bases remaining between them. The CDR3 spans 13 residues. The CDR3 region has the DNA TGCAGCGTCTATACGGACCGCTCCTACGAGCAGTACTTC. Translating it yields CSVYTDRSYEQYF.

V is TRBV12-5 and J is TRBJ2-3; tentative D call: TRBD1 (6 bases). This CDR3 has 14 amino acids. CDR1 is LGHNT and CDR2 is FRNRAP in the germline V gene. Trimming removed 3 bases at V and 0 bases at J, with 7 bases between. The CDR3 loop is CASGFGQSTDTQYF. CDR3 DNA: TGTGCTAGTGGTTTTGGACAGAGCACAGATACGCAGTATTTT.

The V gene is TRBV5-1, the J gene TRBJ1-5; D gene uncertain. V was clipped by 4 bases and J by 0 bases, with 23 bases between them. This CDR3 has 19 residues. CDR1 is SGHRS, CDR2 YFSETQ, per germline. In nucleotides, the CDR3 is TGCGCCAGCAGCCCCGTAATAGAGGCCTTGTCAATTAGCAATCAGCCCCAGCATTTT. Translating it yields CASSPVIEALSISNQPQHF.

This chain links TRBV7-9 with TRBJ1-1; D is possibly TRBD1 (6 bases). V was cut by 4 bases and J by 3 bases, with 15 bases left in between. CDR3 length: 15 amino acids. Germline values: CDR1 SEHNR, CDR2 FQNEAQ (reference sequence). The CDR3 loop is CASSSNSWGHTEAFF. As DNA, the CDR3 is TGTGCCAGCAGCTCGAATTCATGGGGGCACACTGAAGCTTTCTTT.

V usage is TRBV19 and J usage is TRBJ1-1, with 8 nucleotides matching TRBD1. Unmatched junction bases numbered 12, after V lost 0 bases and J lost 3 bases. Germline assignment: CDR1 LNHDA and CDR2 SQIVND (reference sequence). This CDR3 has 18 residues. The CDR3 loop is CASSIDRQGAVLDTEAFF. The CDR3 nucleotides read TGTGCCAGTAGTATAGATCGGCAGGGGGCTGTTTTGGACACTGAAGCTTTCTTT.

The V call is TRBV3-1 (or the pseudogene TRBV3-2), the J call TRBJ1-5; 9 nucleotides agree with TRBD1. Trimming at V came to 8 bases and at J to 6 bases, leaving 5 bases not matched to a gene. CDR3 size: 13 residues. Germline-derived CDR1 and CDR2 are LGHDT and YNNKEL (reference sequence). The DNA of the CDR3 is TGTGCCAGCTCCGACAGGGGGGGTCAGCCCCAGCATTTT. Its translation is CASSDRGGQPQHF.

The chain is built from TRBV9 and TRBJ1-3; D gene uncertain. The V end was cut by 0 bases, the J end by 4 bases, with 14 bases between. In germline, CDR1 is SGDLS, CDR2 YYNGEE. The CDR3 sequence is 16 residues long. This CDR3 is CASSVGWRSAGNTIYF. The CDR3 DNA sequence: TGTGCCAGCAGCGTAGGATGGAGATCTGCAGGAAACACCATATATTTT. The variable domain in full, completed from reference TRBV9 and TRBJ1-3, reads DSGVTQTPKHLITATGQRVTLRCSPRSGDLSVYWYQQSLDQGLQFLIQYYNGEERAKGNILERFSAQQFPDLHSELNLSSLELGDSALYFCASSVGWRSAGNTIYFGEGSWLTVV.

This chain links TRBV3-1 (or the pseudogene TRBV3-2) with TRBJ2-1, with 10 bases identical to TRBD2. This CDR3 is built from 16 residues. J was trimmed by 9 bases and V by 0 bases; bases with no gene match: 8. Germline CDR1 reads LGHDT; CDR2 reads YNNKEL (reference sequence). The CDR3 DNA follows: TGTGCCAGCAGCCAAGATCCCCTAGCGGGGGCGGGTGAGCAGTTCTTC. Amino acid sequence: CASSQDPLAGAGEQFF.